This TCR beta chain appears in the sequencing data of a study of PD-L1 blockade in urothelial cancer. Turning to the study itself: Atezolizumab therapy began for patients around 2014, dosed at 1,200 mg intravenously every 3 weeks. Per blood sample, T cells had a median of about 130,000. In terms of prior chemotherapy, patients had received 0 to 3 regimens.

Sequencing used immunoSEQ multiplex PCR; TCRdb keeps in-frame clones, though not all of them. The data contain tens of thousands of clones, 91% of them singletons. Described time point: peripheral blood 6 weeks after treatment start. Trimming left V 0 bases short and J 3 bases short, with 12 bases between. Per the germline V gene, CDR1 is MNHNS and CDR2 is SASEGT. The CDR3 loop spans 16 amino acids. The chain couples TRBV6-1 to TRBJ1-5, with D hard to call. Source: PBMCs, taken around atezolizumab (anti-PD-L1) treatment. The TCR comes from a man aged 65-85 years with urothelial cancer. CDR3 region: CASSEAQSVLNQPQHF. For the CDR3, the DNA is TGTGCCAGCAGTGAAGCGCAATCGGTGCTCAATCAGCCCCAGCATTTT.